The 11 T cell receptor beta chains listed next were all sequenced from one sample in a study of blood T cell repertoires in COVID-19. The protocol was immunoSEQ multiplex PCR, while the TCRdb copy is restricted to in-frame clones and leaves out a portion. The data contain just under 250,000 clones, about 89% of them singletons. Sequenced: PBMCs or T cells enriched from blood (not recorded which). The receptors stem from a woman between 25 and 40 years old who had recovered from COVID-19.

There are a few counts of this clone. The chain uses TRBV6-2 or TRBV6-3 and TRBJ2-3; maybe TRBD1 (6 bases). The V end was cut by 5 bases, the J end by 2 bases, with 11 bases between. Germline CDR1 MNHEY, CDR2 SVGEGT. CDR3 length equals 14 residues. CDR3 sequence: CASSTGHHTDTQYF. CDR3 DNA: TGTGCCAGCAGTACGGGACACCACACAGATACGCAGTATTTT.

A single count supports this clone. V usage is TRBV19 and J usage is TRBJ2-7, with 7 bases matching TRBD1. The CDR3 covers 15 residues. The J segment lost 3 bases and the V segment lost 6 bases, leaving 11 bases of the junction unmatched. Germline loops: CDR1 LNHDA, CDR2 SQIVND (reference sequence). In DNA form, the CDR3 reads TGTGCCAGTAGCCCGAACCGGGACAGTGTCTACGAGCAGTACTTC. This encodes CASSPNRDSVYEQYF. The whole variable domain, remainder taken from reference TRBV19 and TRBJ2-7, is DGGITQSPKYLFRKEGQNVTLSCEQNLNHDAMYWYRQDPGQGLRLIYYSQIVNDFQKGDIAEGYSVSREKKESFPLTVTSAQKNPTAFYLCASSPNRDSVYEQYFGPGTRLTVT.

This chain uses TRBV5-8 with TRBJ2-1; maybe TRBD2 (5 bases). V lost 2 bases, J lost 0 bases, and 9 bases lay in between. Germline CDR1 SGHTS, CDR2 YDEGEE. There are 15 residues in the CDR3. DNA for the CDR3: TGTGCCAGCAGCTTCGAGGGAAGCTCCTACAATGAGCAGTTCTTC. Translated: CASSFEGSSYNEQFF.

CDR3 coding DNA: TGTGCCAGCAGCAAGCACAGGGGGGTTAACTATGGCTACACCTTC. Protein sequence: CASSKHRGVNYGYTF. The chain recombines TRBV5-8 with TRBJ1-2; TRBD1 aligns across 8 bases. CDR3 length: 15 residues. CDR1 and CDR2 (germline): SGHTS, YDEGEE. V dropped 4 bases and J dropped 1; count of bases not matched to a gene: 6.

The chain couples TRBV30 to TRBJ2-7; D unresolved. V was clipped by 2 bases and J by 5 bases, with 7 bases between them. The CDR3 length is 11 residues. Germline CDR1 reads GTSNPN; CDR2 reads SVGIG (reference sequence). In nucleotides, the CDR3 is TGTGCCTGGAGTACGCTAGACGAGCAGTACTTC. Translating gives CAWSTLDEQYF.

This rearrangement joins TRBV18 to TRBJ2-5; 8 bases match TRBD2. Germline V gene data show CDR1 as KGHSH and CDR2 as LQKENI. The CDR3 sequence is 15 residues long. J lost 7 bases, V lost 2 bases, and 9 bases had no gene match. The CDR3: CASSPIAGTKTTQYF. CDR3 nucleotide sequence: TGTGCCAGCTCACCAATAGCGGGAACCAAGACGACCCAGTACTTC.

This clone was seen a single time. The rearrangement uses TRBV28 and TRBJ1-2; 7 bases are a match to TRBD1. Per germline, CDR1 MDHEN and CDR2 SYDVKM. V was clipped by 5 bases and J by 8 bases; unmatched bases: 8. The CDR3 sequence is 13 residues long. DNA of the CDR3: TGTGCCAGCAGTCGCCTACGACAGGGAGGCTACACCTTC. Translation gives CASSRLRQGGYTF.

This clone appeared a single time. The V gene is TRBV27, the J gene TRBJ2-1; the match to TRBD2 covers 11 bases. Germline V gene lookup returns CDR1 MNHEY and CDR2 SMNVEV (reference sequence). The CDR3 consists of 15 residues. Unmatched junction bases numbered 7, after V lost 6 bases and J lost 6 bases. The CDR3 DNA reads TGTGCCAGCAGCCAAGGTACTAGCGGGAGCAATGAGCAGTTCTTC. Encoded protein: CASSQGTSGSNEQFF.

CDR3 residues: CASSLRTGTGGNTIYF. Here the CDR3 DNA reads TGTGCCAGCAGCCTTAGGACAGGGACGGGAGGAAACACCATATATTTT. The V gene is TRBV9, the J gene TRBJ1-3; 8 bases fit TRBD1. There are 16 residues in the CDR3. Germline V gene sequence: CDR1 SGDLS, CDR2 YYNGEE. V lost 4 bases, J lost 4 bases, and 10 bases stayed unmatched.

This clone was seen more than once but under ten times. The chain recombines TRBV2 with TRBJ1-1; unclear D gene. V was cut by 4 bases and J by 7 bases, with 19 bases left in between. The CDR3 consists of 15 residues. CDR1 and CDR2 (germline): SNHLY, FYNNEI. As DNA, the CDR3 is TGTGCCAGCAGTGCGTGGAGGGCGGAACAAGGTGAAGCTTTCTTT. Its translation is CASSAWRAEQGEAFF.

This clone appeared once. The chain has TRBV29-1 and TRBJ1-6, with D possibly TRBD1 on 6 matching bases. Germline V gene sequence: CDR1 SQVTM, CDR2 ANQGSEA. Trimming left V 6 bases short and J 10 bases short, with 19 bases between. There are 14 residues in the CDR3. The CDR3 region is CSVRGGGAGSPLHF. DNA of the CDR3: TGCAGCGTCCGAGGTGGGGGGGCTGGATCACCCCTCCACTTT.